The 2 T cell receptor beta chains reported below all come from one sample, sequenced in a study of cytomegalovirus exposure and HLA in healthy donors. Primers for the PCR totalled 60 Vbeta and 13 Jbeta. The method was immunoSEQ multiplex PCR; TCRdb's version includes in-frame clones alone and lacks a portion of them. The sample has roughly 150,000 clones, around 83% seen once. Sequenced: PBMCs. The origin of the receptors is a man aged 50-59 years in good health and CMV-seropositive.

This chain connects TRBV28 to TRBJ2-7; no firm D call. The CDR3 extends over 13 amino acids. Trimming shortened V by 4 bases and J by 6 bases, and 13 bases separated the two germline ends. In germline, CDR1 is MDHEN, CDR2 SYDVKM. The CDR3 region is CASSYRRLGEQYF. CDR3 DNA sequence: TGTGCCAGCAGTTATCGGAGATTGGGCGAGCAGTACTTC.

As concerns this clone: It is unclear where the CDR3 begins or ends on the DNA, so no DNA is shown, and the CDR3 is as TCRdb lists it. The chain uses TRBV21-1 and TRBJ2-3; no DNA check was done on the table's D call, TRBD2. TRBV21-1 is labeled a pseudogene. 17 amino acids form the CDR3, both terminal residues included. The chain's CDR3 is CASSKNWASGSEDTQYF.